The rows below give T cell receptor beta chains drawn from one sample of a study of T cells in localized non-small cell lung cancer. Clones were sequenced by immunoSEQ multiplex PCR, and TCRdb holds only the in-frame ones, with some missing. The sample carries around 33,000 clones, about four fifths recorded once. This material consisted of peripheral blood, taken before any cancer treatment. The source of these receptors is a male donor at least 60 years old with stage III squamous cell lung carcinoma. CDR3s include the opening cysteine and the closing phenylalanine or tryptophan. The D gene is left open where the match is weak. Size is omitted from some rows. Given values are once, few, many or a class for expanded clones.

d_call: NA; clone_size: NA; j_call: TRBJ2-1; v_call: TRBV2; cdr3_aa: CASSEQGWNEQFF; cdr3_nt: TGTGCCAGCAGTGAGCAGGGGTGGAATGAGCAGTTCTTC
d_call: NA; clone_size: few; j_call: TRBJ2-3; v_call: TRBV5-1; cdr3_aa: CASSLMQGADTQYF; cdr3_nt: TGCGCCAGCAGCTTGATGCAGGGCGCAGATACGCAGTATTTT
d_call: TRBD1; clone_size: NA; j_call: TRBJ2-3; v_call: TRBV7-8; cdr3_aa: CASSSVDRGTDTQYF; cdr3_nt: TGTGCCAGCAGCTCCGTTGACAGGGGGACAGATACGCAGTATTTT
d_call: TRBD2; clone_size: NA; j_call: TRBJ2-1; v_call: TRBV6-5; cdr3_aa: CASSSTSGGDNEQFF; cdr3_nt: TGTGCCAGCAGTTCGACTAGCGGGGGGGACAATGAGCAGTTCTTC
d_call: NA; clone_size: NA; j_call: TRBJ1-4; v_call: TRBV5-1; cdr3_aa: CASSRDVGNEKLFF; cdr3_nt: TGCGCCAGCAGTCGTGACGTAGGCAATGAAAAACTGTTTTTT
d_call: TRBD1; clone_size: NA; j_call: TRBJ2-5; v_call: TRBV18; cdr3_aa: CASSPAGGAETQYF; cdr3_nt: TGTGCCAGCTCACCCGCAGGGGGCGCCGAGACCCAGTACTTC
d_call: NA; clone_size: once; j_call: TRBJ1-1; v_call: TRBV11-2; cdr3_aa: CASSTGPAIMNTEAFF; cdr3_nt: TGTGCCAGCAGCACCGGACCCGCGATTATGAACACTGAAGCTTTCTTT
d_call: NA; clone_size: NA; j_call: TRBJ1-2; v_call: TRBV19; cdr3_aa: CATQAVYGYTF; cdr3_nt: TGTGCCACCCAAGCCGTCTATGGCTACACCTTC
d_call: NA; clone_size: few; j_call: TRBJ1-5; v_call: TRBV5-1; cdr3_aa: CASSLDQPSNQPQHF; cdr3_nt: TGCGCCAGCAGCTTGGACCAGCCTAGCAATCAGCCCCAGCATTTT
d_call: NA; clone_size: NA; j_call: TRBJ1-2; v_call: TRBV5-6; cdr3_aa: CASSIIQGQGGYTF; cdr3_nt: TGTGCCAGCAGCATAATACAGGGTCAAGGTGGCTACACCTTC
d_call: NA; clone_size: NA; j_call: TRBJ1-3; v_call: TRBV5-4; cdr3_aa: CASSLIGGPGNTIYF; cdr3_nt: TGTGCCAGCAGCTTGATCGGGGGCCCTGGAAACACCATATATTTT
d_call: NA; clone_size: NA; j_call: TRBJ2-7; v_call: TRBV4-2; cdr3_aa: CASSLGYEQYF; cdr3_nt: TGTGCCAGCAGCCTGGGTTACGAGCAGTACTTC
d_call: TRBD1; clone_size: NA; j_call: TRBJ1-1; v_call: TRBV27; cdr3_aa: CASSLWAGGNTEAFF; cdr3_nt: TGTGCCAGCAGTTTATGGGCAGGGGGGAACACTGAAGCTTTCTTT
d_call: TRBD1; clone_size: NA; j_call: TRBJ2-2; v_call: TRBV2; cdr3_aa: CASSFTGTGNTGELFF; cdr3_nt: TGTGCCAGCAGCTTCACCGGGACAGGGAACACCGGGGAGCTGTTTTTT
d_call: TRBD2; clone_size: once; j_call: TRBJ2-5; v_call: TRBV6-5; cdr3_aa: CASSYGASGGETQYF; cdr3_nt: TGTGCCAGCAGTTACGGGGCTAGCGGAGGGGAGACCCAGTACTTC
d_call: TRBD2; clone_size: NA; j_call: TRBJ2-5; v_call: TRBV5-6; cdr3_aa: CASSLSRTSGGARETQYF; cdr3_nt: TGTGCCAGCAGCTTGTCTCGGACTAGCGGGGGGGCCCGGGAGACCCAGTACTTC
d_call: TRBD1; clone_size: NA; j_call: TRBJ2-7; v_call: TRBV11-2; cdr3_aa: CASSLGTGTGSYEQYF; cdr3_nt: TGTGCCAGCAGCTTAGGGACCGGGACAGGGTCCTACGAGCAGTACTTC
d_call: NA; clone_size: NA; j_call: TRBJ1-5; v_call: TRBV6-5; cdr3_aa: CASSSSNSNQPQHF; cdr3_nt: TGTGCCAGCAGTTCCAGTAATAGCAATCAGCCCCAGCATTTT
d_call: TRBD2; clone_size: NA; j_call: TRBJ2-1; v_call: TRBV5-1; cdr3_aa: CASSLPLAGEGEQFF; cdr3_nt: TGCGCCAGCAGCTTGCCACTAGCGGGAGAGGGTGAGCAGTTCTTC
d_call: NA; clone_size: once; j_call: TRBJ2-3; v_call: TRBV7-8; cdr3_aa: CASSKGLTVPTDTQYF; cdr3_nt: TGTGCCAGCAGCAAAGGACTTACCGTTCCCACAGATACGCAGTATTTT
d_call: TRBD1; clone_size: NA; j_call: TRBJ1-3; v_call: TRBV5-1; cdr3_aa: CASSGGQGFSGNTIYF; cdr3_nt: TGCGCCAGCAGCGGGGGACAGGGCTTCTCTGGAAACACCATATATTTT
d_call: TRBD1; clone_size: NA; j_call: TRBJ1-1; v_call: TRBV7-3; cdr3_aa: CASSFDRDTEAFF; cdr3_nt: TGTGCCAGCAGCTTTGACAGGGACACTGAAGCTTTCTTT
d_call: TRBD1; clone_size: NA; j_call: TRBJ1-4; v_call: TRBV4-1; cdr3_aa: CASSQGRGAWTNEKLFF; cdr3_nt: TGCGCCAGCAGCCAAGGCAGGGGGGCCTGGACTAATGAAAAACTGTTTTTT
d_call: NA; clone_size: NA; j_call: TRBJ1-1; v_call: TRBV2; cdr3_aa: CASSESRGVNTEAFF; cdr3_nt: TGTGCCAGCAGTGAAAGTCGGGGGGTGAACACTGAAGCTTTCTTT
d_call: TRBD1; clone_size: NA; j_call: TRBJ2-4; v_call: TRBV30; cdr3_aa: CAWSGQGRTGPRNIQYF; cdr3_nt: TGTGCCTGGAGTGGACAGGGCAGGACGGGTCCTAGGAACATTCAGTACTTC
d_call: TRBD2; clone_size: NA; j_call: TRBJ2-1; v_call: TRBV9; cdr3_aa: CASSVLAGAGNEQFF; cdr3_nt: TGTGCCAGCAGCGTACTAGCGGGGGCGGGTAATGAGCAGTTCTTC
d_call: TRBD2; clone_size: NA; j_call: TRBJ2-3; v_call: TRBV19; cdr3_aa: CASSKGLQDTQYF; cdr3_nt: TGTGCCAGTAGTAAGGGACTACAGGATACGCAGTATTTT
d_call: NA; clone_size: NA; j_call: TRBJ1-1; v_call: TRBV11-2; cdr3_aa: CASSFQQETEAFF; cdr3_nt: TGTGCCAGCAGCTTCCAACAGGAAACTGAAGCTTTCTTT
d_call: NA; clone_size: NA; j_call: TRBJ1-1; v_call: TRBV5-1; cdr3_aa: CASSADKNTEAFF; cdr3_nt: TGCGCCAGCAGCGCAGACAAGAACACTGAAGCTTTCTTT
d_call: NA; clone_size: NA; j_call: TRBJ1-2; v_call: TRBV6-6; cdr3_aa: CASSPGQGSGYTF; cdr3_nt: TGTGCCAGCAGCCCGGGGCAGGGTAGCGGCTACACCTTC
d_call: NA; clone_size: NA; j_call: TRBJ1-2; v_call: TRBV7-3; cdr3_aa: CASSLSGGYGYTF; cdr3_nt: TGTGCCAGCAGCTTGTCAGGAGGCTATGGCTACACCTTC
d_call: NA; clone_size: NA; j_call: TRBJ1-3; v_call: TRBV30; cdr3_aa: CAWSQTRSGNTIYF; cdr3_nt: TGTGCCTGGAGTCAGACCCGCTCTGGAAACACCATATATTTT
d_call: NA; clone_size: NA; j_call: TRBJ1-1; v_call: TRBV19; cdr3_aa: CASRYLGMNTEAFF; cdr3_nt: TGTGCCAGTAGATATCTCGGCATGAACACTGAAGCTTTCTTT
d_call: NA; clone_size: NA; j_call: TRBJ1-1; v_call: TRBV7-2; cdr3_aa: CASSLDGMNTEAFF; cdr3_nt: TGTGCCAGCAGCTTAGACGGAATGAACACTGAAGCTTTCTTT
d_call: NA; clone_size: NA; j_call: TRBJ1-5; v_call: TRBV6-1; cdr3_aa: CASSEWAGKGEQPQHF; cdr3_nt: TGTGCCAGCAGTGAATGGGCGGGAAAAGGGGAACAGCCCCAGCATTTT
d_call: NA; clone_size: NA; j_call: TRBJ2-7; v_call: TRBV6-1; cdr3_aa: CASISPGPSYEQYF; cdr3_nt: TGTGCCAGCATTAGTCCGGGACCATCCTACGAGCAGTACTTC
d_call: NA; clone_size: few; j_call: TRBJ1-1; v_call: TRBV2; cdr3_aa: CASRNRPLTEAFF; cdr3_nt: TGTGCCAGCAGGAACAGGCCGTTGACTGAAGCTTTCTTT
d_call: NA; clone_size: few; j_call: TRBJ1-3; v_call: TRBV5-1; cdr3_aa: CASSLRGSGNTIYF; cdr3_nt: TGCGCCAGCAGCTTGAGAGGCTCTGGAAACACCATATATTTT
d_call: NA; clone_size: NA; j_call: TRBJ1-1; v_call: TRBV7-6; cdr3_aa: CASSRKQGQNTEAFF; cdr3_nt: TGTGCCAGCAGCCGGAAACAGGGTCAGAACACTGAAGCTTTCTTT
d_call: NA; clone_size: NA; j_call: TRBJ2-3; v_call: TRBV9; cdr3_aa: CASSVDGFGTDTQYF; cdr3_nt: TGTGCCAGCAGCGTAGATGGGTTCGGCACAGATACGCAGTATTTT
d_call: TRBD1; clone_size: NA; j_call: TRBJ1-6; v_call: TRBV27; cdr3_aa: CASSLDRGLGSPLHF; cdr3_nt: TGTGCCAGCAGTTTAGACAGGGGGCTAGGTTCACCCCTCCACTTT
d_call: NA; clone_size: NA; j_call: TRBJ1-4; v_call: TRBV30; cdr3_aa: CAWSGGHGGEKLFF; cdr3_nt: TGTGCCTGGTCCGGTGGGCATGGGGGCGAAAAACTGTTTTTT
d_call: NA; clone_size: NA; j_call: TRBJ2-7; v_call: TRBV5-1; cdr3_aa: CASSPSGITYEQYF; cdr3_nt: TGCGCCAGCAGCCCCTCCGGGATTACCTACGAGCAGTACTTC
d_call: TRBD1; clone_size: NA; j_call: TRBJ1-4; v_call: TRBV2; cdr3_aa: CASSRRDRGREKLFF; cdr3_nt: TGTGCCAGCAGCCGAAGGGACAGGGGGCGAGAAAAACTGTTTTTT
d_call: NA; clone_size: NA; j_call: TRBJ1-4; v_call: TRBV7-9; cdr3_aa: CASSLSQGNEKLFF; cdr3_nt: TGTGCCAGCAGCTTAAGCCAGGGGAATGAAAAACTGTTTTTT
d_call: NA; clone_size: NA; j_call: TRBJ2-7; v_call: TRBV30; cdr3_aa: CAWSVLGTGSLDEQYF; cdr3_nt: TGTGCCTGGAGTGTACTTGGGACCGGAAGCCTGGACGAGCAGTACTTC
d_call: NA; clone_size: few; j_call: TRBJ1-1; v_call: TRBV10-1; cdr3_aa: CASSESRLEAFF; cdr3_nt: TGCGCCAGCAGTGAGTCTCGACTTGAAGCTTTCTTT
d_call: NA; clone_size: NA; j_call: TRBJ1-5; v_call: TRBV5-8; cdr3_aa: CASSSLGPQHF; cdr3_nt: TGTGCCAGCAGCTCGTTGGGACCCCAGCATTTT
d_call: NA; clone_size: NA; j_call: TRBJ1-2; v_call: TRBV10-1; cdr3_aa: CASSEGGNYGYTF; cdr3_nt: TGCGCCAGCAGTGAAGGCGGGAACTATGGCTACACCTTC
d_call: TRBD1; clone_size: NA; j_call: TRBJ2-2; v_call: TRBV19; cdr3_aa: CASSRRQGTANTGELFF; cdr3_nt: TGTGCCAGTAGCCGAAGACAGGGGACCGCGAACACCGGGGAGCTGTTTTTT
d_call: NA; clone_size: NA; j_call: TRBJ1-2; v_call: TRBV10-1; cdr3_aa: CASSELLGRQGYTF; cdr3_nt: TGCGCCAGCAGTGAGTTGCTCGGGAGACAGGGCTACACCTTC
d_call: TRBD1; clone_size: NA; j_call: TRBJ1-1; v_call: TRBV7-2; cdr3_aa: CASSPRGSRNTEAFF; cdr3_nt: TGTGCCAGCAGCCCCAGGGGGAGTAGGAACACTGAAGCTTTCTTT
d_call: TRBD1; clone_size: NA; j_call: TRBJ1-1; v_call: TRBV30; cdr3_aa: CAWNRGLTNTEAFF; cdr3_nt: TGTGCCTGGAACAGGGGATTAACGAACACTGAAGCTTTCTTT
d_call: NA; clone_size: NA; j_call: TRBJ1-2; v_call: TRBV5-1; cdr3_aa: CASSFGGDLGYTF; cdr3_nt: TGCGCCAGCAGCTTTGGGGGAGATCTTGGCTACACCTTC
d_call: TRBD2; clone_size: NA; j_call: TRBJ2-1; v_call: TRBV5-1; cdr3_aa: CASSLLPAGGYEQFF; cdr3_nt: TGCGCCAGCAGCTTGTTACCAGCGGGGGGCTATGAGCAGTTCTTC